Below are 10 T cell receptor beta chains sequenced from a single sample in a study of cytomegalovirus exposure and HLA in healthy donors. The PCR was carried out with 60 Vbeta primers and 13 Jbeta primers. Sequenced by immunoSEQ multiplex PCR; TCRdb stores in-frame clones only, minus some. The sample includes 75,000 to 95,000 clones. Sequenced sample: PBMCs. These receptor sequences come from an older woman in good health and CMV-seronegative.

The J gene is TRBJ1-5, the V gene TRBV19; TRBD1 matches 8 bases. The CDR3 covers 15 residues. V was pared by 3 bases and J by 6 bases, with 7 bases of the junction left unmatched. Germline V gene data show CDR1 as LNHDA and CDR2 as SQIVND (reference sequence). The CDR3 sequence is CASSIAGQEGQPQHF. CDR3 in DNA: TGTGCCAGTAGTATTGCGGGACAGGAGGGTCAGCCCCAGCATTTT.

The V gene is TRBV19, the J gene TRBJ2-1; 7 nucleotides line up with TRBD2. This CDR3 is 16 amino acids long. Germline lookup yields CDR1 LNHDA and CDR2 SQIVND (reference sequence). Trimming took 5 bases from V and 4 from J; bases not matched to a gene: 11. The CDR3 DNA follows: TGTGCCAGTAGTGCGTTTCTAGCGGAGGGTTACAATGAGCAGTTCTTC. Translation gives CASSAFLAEGYNEQFF.

This rearrangement joins TRBV5-1 to TRBJ2-5, with 8 bases matching TRBD2. Germline V gene lookup returns CDR1 SGHRS and CDR2 YFSETQ. With V trimmed by 4 bases and J by 11 bases, 13 bases remained unmatched. The CDR3 has 14 amino acids. DNA of the CDR3: TGCGCCAGCAGCACCGGACTAGCCGTGGGGGAGCAGTACTTC. It is translated as CASSTGLAVGEQYF.

The V gene is TRBV19, the J gene TRBJ2-3; TRBD1 agrees at 7 bases. The germline CDR1 and CDR2 sequences are LNHDA and SQIVND (reference sequence). V shed 5 bases and J 6 bases; nucleotides not matched to a gene: 2. The CDR3 covers 12 residues. The CDR3: CASSDRVDTQYF. The DNA of the CDR3 is TGTGCCAGTAGTGACAGGGTGGATACGCAGTATTTT.

The chain joins TRBV10-3 to TRBJ2-7; maybe TRBD2 (5 bases). Germline V gene data show CDR1 as ENHRY and CDR2 as SYGVKD. This CDR3 contains 13 residues. Between the trimmed V and J ends, which lost 11 bases and 2 bases, there was a span of 16 bases. The DNA for the CDR3 is TGTGCCCTCAAGAGGGCAGCACCCTACGAGCAGTACTTC. Translating gives CALKRAAPYEQYF.

This sequence joins TRBV30 and TRBJ1-2, with 7 positions matching TRBD1. The CDR3 loop spans 14 amino acids. The V gene's germline CDR1 is GTSNPN and CDR2 SVGIG (reference sequence). J was trimmed by 2 bases and V by 1 base; bases with no gene match: 4. In DNA form, the CDR3 reads TGTGCCTGGAGTGGGACAGGTACAAACTATGGCTACACCTTC. The encoded protein is CAWSGTGTNYGYTF.

The rearrangement joins TRBV4-2 to TRBJ1-2; no firm D call. Trimming removed 4 bases at V and 8 bases at J, with 8 bases between. This CDR3 comprises 11 residues. Germline V gene data show CDR1 as LGHNA and CDR2 as YNFKEQ. CDR3 amino acids: CASSRGGGYTF. The DNA of the CDR3 is TGTGCCAGCAGCCGCGGCGGGGGCTACACCTTC.

The V and J genes are TRBV6-5 and TRBJ1-2; 7 bases align to TRBD1. CDR3 size: 15 residues. Germline values: CDR1 MNHEY, CDR2 SVGAGI. The trim removed 6 bases at V and 8 bases at J, leaving 15 bases unmatched. CDR3 loop: CASSPSEGAKGGYTF. DNA of the CDR3: TGTGCCAGCAGCCCGTCGGAGGGGGCGAAAGGAGGCTACACCTTC.

The chain links TRBV2 to TRBJ2-7; no firm D call. The CDR3 is made up of 12 amino acids. Trimming shortened V by 5 bases and J by 6 bases, and 11 bases separated the two germline ends. Germline CDR1 SNHLY, CDR2 FYNNEI. The CDR3 region is CASSIGPGEQYF. The CDR3 DNA sequence: TGTGCCAGCAGTATTGGGCCCGGCGAGCAGTACTTC.

The chain links TRBV7-8 to TRBJ2-7; perhaps TRBD2 as D (5 bases). V lost 0 bases and J lost 4, with 16 bases in between. The CDR3 consists of 16 residues. Germline V gene data show CDR1 as SGHVS and CDR2 as FQNEAQ. CDR3 amino acids: CASSLALTEEAYEQYF. In DNA, the CDR3 is TGTGCCAGCAGCTTAGCCCTGACTGAGGAGGCTTACGAGCAGTACTTC.